Below, 11 T cell receptor beta chains from the same sample are listed, as sequenced in a study of T cell responses to AZD1222 COVID-19 vaccine. TCRdb's copy holds only in-frame clones and misses some; the assay was immunoSEQ multiplex PCR. The sample holds about 190,000 clones, approximately 94% seen once. This specimen consisted of peripheral blood, obtained on day 0 of AZD1222 vaccination. The receptor set was obtained from an adult in good health.

The CDR3 here is CASSVLPGQTEKLFF. CDR3 DNA sequence: TGTGCCAGTAGTGTATTACCGGGACAAACCGAAAAACTGTTTTTT. The chain is built from TRBV19 and TRBJ1-4; D may be TRBD1 (6 bases). Germline V lookup: CDR1 LNHDA, CDR2 SQIVND (reference sequence). The V end lost 5 bases, the J end lost 8 bases, and 18 bases lay between the germline ends. CDR3 length: 15 amino acids.

The chain is built from TRBV6-5 and TRBJ1-5; maybe TRBD1 (5 bases). This CDR3 comprises 15 residues. The V gene's germline CDR1 is MNHEY and CDR2 SVGAGI. V was pared by 2 bases and J by 2 bases, with 10 bases between. CDR3 in amino acids: CASSYGTRGNQPQHF. The CDR3, as DNA: TGTGCCAGCAGTTACGGGACCCGGGGCAATCAGCCCCAGCATTTT.

This chain connects TRBV13 to TRBJ2-2, with D uncertain. The CDR3 loop spans 13 amino acids. Germline lookup yields CDR1 PRHDT and CDR2 FYEKMQ (reference sequence). Deletions cut 1 base from V and 3 bases from J, with 3 bases between. Here the CDR3 DNA reads TGTGCCAGCAGCTTAGCGGACACCGGGGAGCTGTTTTTT. Protein sequence: CASSLADTGELFF.

This chain links TRBV5-4 with TRBJ2-2, with TRBD2 matching 10 bases. The V gene end was trimmed by 3 bases and the J gene end by 2 bases; junction bases not matched to a gene: 4. This CDR3 has 16 amino acids. Germline V CDR1 and CDR2: SGHNT, YYREEE (reference sequence). In nucleotides, the CDR3 is TGTGCCAGCAGCTCTGGGACTAGCGTCAACACCGGGGAGCTGTTTTTT. It is translated as CASSSGTSVNTGELFF.

The rearrangement joins TRBV7-8 to TRBJ1-1; unclear D gene. V was trimmed by 5 bases and J by 4 bases, leaving 11 bases between them. Germline lookup yields CDR1 SGHVS and CDR2 FQNEAQ. The CDR3 is 13 amino acids. The DNA of the CDR3 is TGTGCCAGCAGCCCCCTGGAGGGCACTGAAGCTTTCTTT. The encoded protein is CASSPLEGTEAFF.

This sequence joins TRBV6-4 and TRBJ2-2; maybe TRBD1 (6 bases). CDR1 and CDR2 (germline): MRHNA, SNTAGT. Trimming cost V 4 bases and J 1 base, with 13 bases left between them. There are 16 residues in the CDR3. Written as DNA, the CDR3 is TGTGCCAGCAGTGTACAGGCAGGGGTGAACACCGGGGAGCTGTTTTTT. Protein sequence: CASSVQAGVNTGELFF.

The chain has TRBV3-1 (or the pseudogene TRBV3-2) and TRBJ2-1; 10 positions match TRBD2. The CDR3 runs to 17 residues. V lost 0 bases to trimming and J lost 6 bases; unmatched junction nucleotides: 8. Germline V gene lookup returns CDR1 LGHDT and CDR2 YNNKEL (reference sequence). The CDR3 DNA reads TGTGCCAGCAGCCAAGAGTGGGCAGCGGGAGGGGGCAATGAGCAGTTCTTC. It is translated as CASSQEWAAGGGNEQFF.

This clone occurred once. The rearrangement uses TRBV11-3 and TRBJ1-1; the D is unclear. Per germline, CDR1 SGHNT and CDR2 YENEEA. CDR3 size: 17 residues. Trimming took 0 bases from V and 0 from J, leaving 14 bases between them. CDR3: CASSLEITGVMNTEAFF. The CDR3 coding sequence is TGTGCCAGCAGCTTAGAAATTACGGGAGTCATGAACACTGAAGCTTTCTTT. Filled out from reference TRBV11-3 and TRBJ1-1, the complete variable domain reads EAGVVQSPRYKIIEKKQPVAFWCNPISGHNTLYWYLQNLGQGPELLIRYENEEAVDDSQLPKDRFSAERLKGVDSTLKIQPAELGDSAVYLCASSLEITGVMNTEAFFGQGTRLTVV.

The V gene is TRBV28, the J gene TRBJ2-7; TRBD2 matches at 9 bases. Germline-derived CDR1 and CDR2 are MDHEN and SYDVKM. This CDR3 region has 15 residues. Trimming at V came to 0 bases and at J to 5 bases, leaving 5 bases not matched to a gene. In nucleotides, the CDR3 is TGTGCCAGCAGTTTATGGGCTAGCGGGACCAACGAGCAGTACTTC. It specifies CASSLWASGTNEQYF.

This chain joins TRBV10-3 and TRBJ1-2; 10 nucleotides align to TRBD1. Germline values: CDR1 ENHRY, CDR2 SYGVKD. This CDR3 has 14 amino acids. Trimming at V came to 5 bases and at J to 7 bases, leaving 7 bases not matched to a gene. The DNA for the CDR3 is TGTGCCATCAGTCCGACCGGGACAGGGGTTGGCTACACCTTC. Amino acids: CAISPTGTGVGYTF.

The chain couples TRBV30 to TRBJ1-5; D is undetermined. The germline CDR1 and CDR2 sequences are GTSNPN and SVGIG (reference sequence). This CDR3 is built from 12 residues. Trimming removed 1 base from V and 12 bases from J, with 13 bases in between. CDR3 region: CAWSEGRNNQHF. For the CDR3, the DNA is TGTGCCTGGAGTGAAGGGCGGAATAACCAGCATTTT.